The entry below gives a single T cell receptor beta chain sequence along with its context. Antigen specificity is unknown. The sample comes from a study of cytomegalovirus exposure and HLA in healthy donors. Whole-study findings and limits: Upon later analysis, HLA-associated TCR beta chains proved more clonally expanded than other, equally common chains. It was 150 to 200 TCR beta chains that were listed as cytomegalovirus-associated. For presence/absence analyses, sequencing depth was assumed to be roughly uniform across donors. Among CMV-associated TCR beta chains, most appeared HLA-restricted in a later analysis.

The CDR3 length is 18 residues. The V end was cut by 5 bases, the J end by 4 bases, with 21 bases between. From germline, CDR1 is SGHVS and CDR2 FQNEAQ. Primers: 60 Vbeta forward and 13 Jbeta reverse. Sequencing used immunoSEQ multiplex PCR; TCRdb keeps in-frame clones, though not all of them. The sample holds around 140,000 clones, around two thirds seen once. What was sequenced was PBMCs. The sequence was obtained from a woman aged 40 to 50 in good health and CMV-seronegative. This sequence joins TRBV7-8 and TRBJ2-6; perhaps TRBD2 as D (6 bases). The CDR3 loop reads CASSPRGAGRDGANVLTF. The CDR3 DNA follows: TGTGCCAGCAGCCCCCGAGGAGCAGGGCGGGACGGGGCCAACGTCCTGACTTTC.